The present entry profiles one T cell receptor beta chain with its context. Germline V gene sequence: CDR1 LGHDT, CDR2 YNNKEL (reference sequence). The CDR3 loop spans 13 amino acids. V was pared by 4 bases and J by 3 bases, with 10 bases between. These data are taken from a study of blood T cell repertoires in COVID-19. Authors' methods: Amplified reference gene primers provided the basis for estimating nucleated cell counts. Sequencing used immunoSEQ multiplex PCR; TCRdb keeps in-frame clones, though not all of them. The V and J calls and the clone size are those of that table, but D and trimming were determined from the DNA. Of 200,000 to 300,000 clones detected, around nine tenths appear once; the ten largest clones hold under 5%. Participants' own reports of clinical history determined their cohort assignment.

Sequencing used PBMCs or T cells enriched from blood (not recorded which). The chain links TRBV3-1 (or the pseudogene TRBV3-2) to TRBJ2-7; D possibly corresponds to TRBD1 (5 bases). This receptor was taken from a woman in her twenties or thirties who had recovered from COVID-19. In nucleotides, the CDR3 is TGTGCCAGCAGCCTTGCAGACAGCTACGAGCAGTACTTC. Translation gives CASSLADSYEQYF.